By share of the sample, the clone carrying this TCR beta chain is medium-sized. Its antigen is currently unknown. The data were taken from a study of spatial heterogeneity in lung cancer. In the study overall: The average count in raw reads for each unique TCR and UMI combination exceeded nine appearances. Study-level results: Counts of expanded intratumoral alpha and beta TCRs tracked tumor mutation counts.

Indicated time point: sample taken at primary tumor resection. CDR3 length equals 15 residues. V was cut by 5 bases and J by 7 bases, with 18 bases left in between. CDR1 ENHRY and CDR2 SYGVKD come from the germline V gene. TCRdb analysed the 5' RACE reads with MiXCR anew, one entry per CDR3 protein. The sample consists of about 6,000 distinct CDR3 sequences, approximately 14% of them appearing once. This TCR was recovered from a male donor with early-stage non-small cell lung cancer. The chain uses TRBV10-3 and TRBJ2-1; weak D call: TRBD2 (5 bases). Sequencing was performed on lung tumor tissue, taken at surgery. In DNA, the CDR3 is TGTGCCATCAGTATAGCGTTGAAGGACGGAAATGAGCAGTTCTTC. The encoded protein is CAISIALKDGNEQFF.